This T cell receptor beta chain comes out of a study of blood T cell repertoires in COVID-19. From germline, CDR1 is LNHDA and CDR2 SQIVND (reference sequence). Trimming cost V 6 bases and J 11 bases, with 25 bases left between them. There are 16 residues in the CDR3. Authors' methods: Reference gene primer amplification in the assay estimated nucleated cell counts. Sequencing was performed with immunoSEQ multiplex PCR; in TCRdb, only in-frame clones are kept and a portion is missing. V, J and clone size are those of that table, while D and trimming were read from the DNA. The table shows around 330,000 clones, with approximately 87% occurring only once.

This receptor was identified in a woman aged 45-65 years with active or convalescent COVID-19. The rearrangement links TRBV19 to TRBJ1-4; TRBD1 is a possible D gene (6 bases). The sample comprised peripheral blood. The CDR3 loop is CASSLWRQSKQGKLFF. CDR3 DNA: TGTGCCAGTAGCCTCTGGAGGCAGTCAAAGCAGGGGAAACTGTTTTTT.